This T cell receptor beta chain was captured in a study of shared clonotypes between healthy human individuals (TCRdb year 2020). Concerning the study at large: The cohort included three men and a couple of women between 18 and 49 years of age. Blood TCR repertoires of a handful of healthy adults were deeply sequenced to estimate repertoire size and the extent of clonotype sharing between individuals. Libraries were prepared and TCR repertoires were sequenced by different laboratories using diverse techniques, in order to increase sequencing depth and limit assay-specific biases. Per donor, leukapheresis produced somewhere between about 0.9 and 10 billion PBMCs. For each donor, CD4 naive and CD4 memory were each run on three plates, CD8 naive on two plates, and CD8 memory on one plate.

Using the deep immunoSEQ assay, TCR CDR3 regions were amplified from genomic DNA by multiplex PCR. Genomic DNA extracted from each cell subset was distributed evenly over all wells of several immunoSEQ 96-well plates, and each plate served as one replicate. For sorted subsets, roughly 200 ng of genomic DNA, equivalent to around 30,000 T cell genomes, went into each replicate PCR. Purified libraries were measured with a Qubit 3.0 fluorometer, size-checked on a Bioanalyzer 2100, and measured again with the KAPA Library Quantification kit. Every immunoSEQ 96-well plate was sequenced on a dedicated single-read 150-cycle Illumina NextSeq 550 flow cell. In the paper's pipeline: The immunoSEQ output contained only junctional sequences without quality scores, so filtering could not match that applied to full-length reads. Sequences were annotated with PyIR, a Python wrapper for IgBLAST v1.9, and V/J genes and CDR3 were assigned using IMGT germline references. Reads were removed for weak V/J assignments (E-value above 1e-6), missing CDR3, stop codons, out-of-frame junctions, or ambiguous translated residues. V3J clonotypes were defined by identical inferred V gene, J gene, and CDR3 amino acid sequence. Percentage overlap between repertoires was calculated by dividing the number of shared unique clonotypes by the size of the smaller repertoire. Three approaches were used to assess repertoire richness: RTK rarefaction, the Chao1 estimator, and Recon v2.1 estimates of unobserved clonotypes. For all TCRbeta clonotypes obtained by the gDNA method from a handful of donors, generation probabilities were computed with OLGA. Here the immuneACCESS table is served through TCRdb, limited to in-frame sequences with V and J called. Missing clones are a known gap in these copies; in checked studies unresolved V genes cover under half, and the rest lacks a known reason. V, J and clone size reflect that table, while D and trimming were determined from the DNA. For this sample the table gives around 2.5 million clones, of which roughly 93% were detected only once. 0.35% to 0.45% of the sample is taken by the ten largest.

Overall study outcomes, separate from this receptor: About 5% of naive CD4, around 3.6% of naive CD8, about 2.1% of memory CD4, and about 0.4% of memory CD8 clonotypes were shared across four donors. Rarefaction of sorted-subset datasets indicated incomplete sequencing despite the large sequencing depth. Naive subsets generally had larger estimated clonotype richness than memory subsets. The small number of donors limited the genetic and exposure-history diversity represented. Compared with non-shared clonotypes, the clonotypes found in all four sorted-subset donors had higher generation probabilities. Pairwise subsampling indicated that sequencing depth was expected to affect the degree of clonotype sharing among donors. Sampling was restricted to blood, and TCR repertoires in tissue are likely to differ from TCR repertoires in blood.

V is cut back by 0 bases and J by 5 bases, with 9 bases in the junction unmatched. CDR1 and CDR2 are read off the germline V gene as SGHRS and YFSETQ. The CDR3 covers 16 residues, taking in both the cysteine and the phenylalanine. Of the read, only the CDR3 DNA is kept; its 48 bases are in frame from base 1. Healthy HIV-negative adults with no recently reported acute infections or vaccinations were included as donors. Every donor was a Caucasian adult residing in Nashville, Tennessee, USA. CD4+ T cells were enriched by magnetic negative selection, after which naive cells were positively selected on CD45RA and the negative fraction was taken as the memory subset. After blood collection by leukapheresis, PBMCs were isolated using Ficoll-Histopaque density gradient centrifugation and then cryopreserved in the vapor phase of liquid nitrogen. Analytical flow cytometry was used to check the purity and quantity of each magnetically sorted T cell population. From each sorted fraction, genomic DNA was isolated and quantified by UV absorbance on a Nanodrop 2000c.

With regard to this clone: The antigen this receptor binds is unknown. No much larger clone exists at a distance of one base, and base qualities are not known.

The rearrangement joined TRBV5-1 to TRBJ2-7, and TRBD2 aligns with 9 junction nucleotides. Sample: naive CD4+ T cells from PBMCs. The sample's cell subset or site label is to be understood as: CD45RA+ positively selected. The clonotype comes from a man aged 18 to 29 in good health. Some clones in this sample may be carry-over from other donors' samples. In nucleotide form, the sequence is TGCGCCAGCAGCTTGGGATTTAGCGGGAGTAGGGACGAGCAGTACTTC. Translated, this gives CASSLGFSGSRDEQYF.